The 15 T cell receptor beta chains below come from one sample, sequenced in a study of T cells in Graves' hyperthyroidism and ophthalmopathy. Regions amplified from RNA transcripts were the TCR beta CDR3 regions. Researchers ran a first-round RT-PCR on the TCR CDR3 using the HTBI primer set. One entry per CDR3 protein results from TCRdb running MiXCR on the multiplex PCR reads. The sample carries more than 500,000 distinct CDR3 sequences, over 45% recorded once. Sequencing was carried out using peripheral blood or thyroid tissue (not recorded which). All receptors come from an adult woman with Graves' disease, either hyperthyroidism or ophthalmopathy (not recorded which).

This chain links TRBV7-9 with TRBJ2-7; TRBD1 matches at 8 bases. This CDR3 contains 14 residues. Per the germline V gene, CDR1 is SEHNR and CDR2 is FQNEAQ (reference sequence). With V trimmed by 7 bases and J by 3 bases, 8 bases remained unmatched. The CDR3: CASTRGDRNYEQYF. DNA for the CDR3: TGTGCCAGCACCCGAGGGGACAGGAACTACGAGCAGTACTTC.

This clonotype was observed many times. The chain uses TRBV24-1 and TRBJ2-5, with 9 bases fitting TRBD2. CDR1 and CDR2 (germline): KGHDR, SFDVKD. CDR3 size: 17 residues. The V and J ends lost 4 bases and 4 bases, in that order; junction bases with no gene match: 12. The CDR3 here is CATSDPPRGGMGETQYF. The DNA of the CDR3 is TGTGCCACCAGTGACCCCCCGCGGGGGGGAATGGGAGAGACCCAGTACTTC.

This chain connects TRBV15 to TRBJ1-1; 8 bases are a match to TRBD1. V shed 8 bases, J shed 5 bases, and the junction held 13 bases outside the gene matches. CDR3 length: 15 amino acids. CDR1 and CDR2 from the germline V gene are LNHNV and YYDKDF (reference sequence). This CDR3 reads CATLGQGLRETEAFF. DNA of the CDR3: TGTGCCACCCTAGGACAGGGCTTAAGGGAAACTGAAGCTTTCTTT.

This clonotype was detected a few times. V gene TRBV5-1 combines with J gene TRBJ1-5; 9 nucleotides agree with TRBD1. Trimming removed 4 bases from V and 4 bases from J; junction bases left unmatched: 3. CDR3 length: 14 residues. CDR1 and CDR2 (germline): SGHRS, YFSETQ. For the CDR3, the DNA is TGCGCCAGCAGCGTGGGGACAGGGAATCAGCCCCAGCATTTT. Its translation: CASSVGTGNQPQHF.

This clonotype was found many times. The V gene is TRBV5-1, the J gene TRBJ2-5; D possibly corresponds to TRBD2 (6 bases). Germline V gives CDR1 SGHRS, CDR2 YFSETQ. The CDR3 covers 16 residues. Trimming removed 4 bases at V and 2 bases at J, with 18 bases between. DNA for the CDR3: TGCGCCAGCAGCCCTGGCGGCGGCGCGGGACAAGAGACCCAGTACTTC. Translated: CASSPGGGAGQETQYF.

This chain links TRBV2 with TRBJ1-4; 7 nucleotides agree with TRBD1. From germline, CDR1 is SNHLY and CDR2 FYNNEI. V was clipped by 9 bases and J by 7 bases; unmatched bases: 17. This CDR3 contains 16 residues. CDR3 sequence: CASSKWVWDRREKLFF. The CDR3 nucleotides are TGTGCCAGTTCAAAGTGGGTCTGGGACAGACGTGAAAAACTGTTTTTT.

The CDR3 DNA reads TGCGCCAGCAGCTTGGACCCAGGGGGCGGGCAGTACTTC. Translated, it gives CASSLDPGGGQYF. This chain links TRBV5-1 with TRBJ2-7; 8 bases fit TRBD1. Germline V gives CDR1 SGHRS, CDR2 YFSETQ. The CDR3 sequence is 13 residues long. V was pared by 0 bases and J by 9 bases, with 5 bases of the junction left unmatched.

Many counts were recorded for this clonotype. CDR3 DNA: TGTGCCACCAGTGACGCCGGGGGGGCGAGCACTGAAGCTTTCTTT. Translated: CATSDAGGASTEAFF. The chain recombines TRBV24-1 with TRBJ1-1; D is possibly TRBD1 (6 bases). Trimming left V 4 bases short and J 4 bases short, with 15 bases between. The CDR3 is made up of 15 amino acids. In germline, CDR1 is KGHDR, CDR2 SFDVKD.

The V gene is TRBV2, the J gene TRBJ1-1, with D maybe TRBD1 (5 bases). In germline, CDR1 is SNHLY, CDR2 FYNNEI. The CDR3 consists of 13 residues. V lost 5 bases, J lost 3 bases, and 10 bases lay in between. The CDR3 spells CASSQRDHTEAFF. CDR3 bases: TGTGCCAGCAGTCAACGGGACCACACTGAAGCTTTCTTT.

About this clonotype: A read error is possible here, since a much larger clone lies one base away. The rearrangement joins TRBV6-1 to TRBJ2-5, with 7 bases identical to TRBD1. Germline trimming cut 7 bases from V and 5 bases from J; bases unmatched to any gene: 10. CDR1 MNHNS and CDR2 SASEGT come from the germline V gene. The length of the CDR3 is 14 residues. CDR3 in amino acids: CASIKGTEVETQYF. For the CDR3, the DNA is TGTGCCAGCATCAAGGGGACAGAGGTTGAGACCCAGTACTTC.

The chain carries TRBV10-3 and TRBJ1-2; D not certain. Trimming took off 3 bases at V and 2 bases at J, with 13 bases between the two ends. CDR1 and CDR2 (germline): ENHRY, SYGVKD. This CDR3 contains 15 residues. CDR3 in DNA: TGTGCCATCAGTGAACGGGGTCAGTGGAACTATGGCTACACCTTC. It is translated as CAISERGQWNYGYTF.

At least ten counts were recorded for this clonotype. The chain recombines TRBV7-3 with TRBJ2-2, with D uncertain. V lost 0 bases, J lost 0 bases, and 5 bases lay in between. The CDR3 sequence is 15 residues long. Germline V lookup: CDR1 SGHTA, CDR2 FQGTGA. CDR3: CASSLTGPNTGELFF. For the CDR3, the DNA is TGTGCCAGCAGCTTAACCGGGCCGAACACCGGGGAGCTGTTTTTT.

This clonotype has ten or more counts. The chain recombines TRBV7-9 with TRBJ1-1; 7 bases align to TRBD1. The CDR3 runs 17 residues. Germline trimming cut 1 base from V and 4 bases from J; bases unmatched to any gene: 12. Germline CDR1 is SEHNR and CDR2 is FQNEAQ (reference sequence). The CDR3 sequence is CASSLEAPGRGFTEAFF. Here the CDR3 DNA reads TGTGCCAGCAGCTTAGAAGCTCCGGGCAGGGGGTTCACTGAAGCTTTCTTT.

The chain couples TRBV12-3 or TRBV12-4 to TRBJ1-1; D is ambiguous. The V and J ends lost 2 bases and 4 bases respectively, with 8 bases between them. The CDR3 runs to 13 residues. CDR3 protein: CASSLQDLTEAFF. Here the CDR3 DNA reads TGTGCCAGCAGTTTACAGGACCTCACTGAAGCTTTCTTT.

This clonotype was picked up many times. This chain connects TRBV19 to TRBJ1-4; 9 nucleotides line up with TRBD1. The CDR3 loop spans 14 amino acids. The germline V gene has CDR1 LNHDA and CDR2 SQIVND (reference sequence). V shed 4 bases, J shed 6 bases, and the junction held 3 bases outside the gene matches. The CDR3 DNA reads TGTGCCAGTAGTACTCGGACAGGGGATGAAAAACTGTTTTTT. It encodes CASSTRTGDEKLFF. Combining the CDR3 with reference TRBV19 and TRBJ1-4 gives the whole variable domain DGGITQSPKYLFRKEGQNVTLSCEQNLNHDAMYWYRQDPGQGLRLIYYSQIVNDFQKGDIAEGYSVSREKKESFPLTVTSAQKNPTAFYLCASSTRTGDEKLFFGSGTQLSVL.